One TCR beta chain is described in this entry. Its antigen is not known. TCRdb reanalyzed the 5' RACE reads and collapses them to one entry per CDR3 protein, without DNA. The table lists about 380,000 distinct CDR3 sequences. These data are taken from a study of monozygotic twins with inflammatory bowel disease. This CDR3 contains 14 residues. Germline-derived CDR1 and CDR2 are SEHNR and FQNEAQ (reference sequence). Study findings and constraints: Among the T cells, different subtypes could not be distinguished.

The sequence was collected from a human donor with ulcerative colitis or Crohn's disease, or a healthy co-twin of an affected twin (not recorded which). The sequencing input was blood. The chain carries TRBV7-9 and TRBJ2-5. CDR3 sequence reads: CASSLVTVQETQYF.